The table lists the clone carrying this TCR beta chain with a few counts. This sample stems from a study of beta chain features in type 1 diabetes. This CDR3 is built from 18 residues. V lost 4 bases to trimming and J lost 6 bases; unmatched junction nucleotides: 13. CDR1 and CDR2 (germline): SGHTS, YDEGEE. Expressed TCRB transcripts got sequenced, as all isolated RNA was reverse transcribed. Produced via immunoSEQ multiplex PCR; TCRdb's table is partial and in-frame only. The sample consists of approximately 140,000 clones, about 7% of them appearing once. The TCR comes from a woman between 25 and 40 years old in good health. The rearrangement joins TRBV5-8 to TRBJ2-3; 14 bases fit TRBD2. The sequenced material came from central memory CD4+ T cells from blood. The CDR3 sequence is CASSTQQPGLAGVDTQYF. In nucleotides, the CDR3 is TGTGCCAGCAGCACCCAACAACCGGGACTAGCGGGAGTTGATACGCAGTATTTT.